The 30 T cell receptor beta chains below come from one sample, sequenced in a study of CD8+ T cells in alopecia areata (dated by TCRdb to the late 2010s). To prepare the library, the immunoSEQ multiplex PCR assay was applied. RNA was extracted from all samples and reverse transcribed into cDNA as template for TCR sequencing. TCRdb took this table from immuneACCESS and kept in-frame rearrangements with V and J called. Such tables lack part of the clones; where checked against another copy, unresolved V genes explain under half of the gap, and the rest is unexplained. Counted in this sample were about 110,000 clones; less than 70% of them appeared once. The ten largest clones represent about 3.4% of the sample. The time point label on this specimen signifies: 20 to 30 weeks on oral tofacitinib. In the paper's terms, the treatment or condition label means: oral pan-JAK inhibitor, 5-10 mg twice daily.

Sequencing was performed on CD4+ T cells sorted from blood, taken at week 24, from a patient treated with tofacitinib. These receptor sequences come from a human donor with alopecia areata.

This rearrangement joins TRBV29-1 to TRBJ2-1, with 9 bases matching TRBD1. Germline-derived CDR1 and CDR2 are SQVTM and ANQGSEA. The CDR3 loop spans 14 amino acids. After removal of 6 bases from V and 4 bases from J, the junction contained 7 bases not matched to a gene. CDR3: CSVHGTGQYNEQFF. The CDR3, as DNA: TGCAGCGTCCATGGGACAGGGCAATACAATGAGCAGTTCTTC.

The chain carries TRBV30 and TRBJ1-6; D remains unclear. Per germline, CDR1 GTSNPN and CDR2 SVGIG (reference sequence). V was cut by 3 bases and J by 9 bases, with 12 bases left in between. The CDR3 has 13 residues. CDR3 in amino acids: CAWSPTRGSPLHF. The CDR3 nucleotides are TGTGCCTGGAGCCCGACACGTGGTTCACCCCTCCACTTT.

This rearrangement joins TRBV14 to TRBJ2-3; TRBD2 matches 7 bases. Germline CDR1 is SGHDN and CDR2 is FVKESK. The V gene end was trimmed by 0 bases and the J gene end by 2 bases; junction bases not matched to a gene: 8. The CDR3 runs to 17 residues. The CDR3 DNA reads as TGTGCCAGCAGCCAAGATTGGCTAGCGGCGGCCACAGATACGCAGTATTTT. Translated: CASSQDWLAAATDTQYF.

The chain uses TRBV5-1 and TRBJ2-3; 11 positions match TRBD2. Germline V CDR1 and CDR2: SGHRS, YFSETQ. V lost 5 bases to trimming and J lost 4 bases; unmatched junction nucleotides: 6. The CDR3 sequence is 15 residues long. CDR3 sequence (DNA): TGCGCCAGCAGTCTCGGACTAGCGGGTCCAGATACGCAGTATTTT. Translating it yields CASSLGLAGPDTQYF.

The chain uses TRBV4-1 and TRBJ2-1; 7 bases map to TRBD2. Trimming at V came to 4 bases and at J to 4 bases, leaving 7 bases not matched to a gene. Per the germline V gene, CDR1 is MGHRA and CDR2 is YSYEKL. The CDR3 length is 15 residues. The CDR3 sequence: CASSPKWGGYNEQFF. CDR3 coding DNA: TGCGCCAGCAGCCCCAAATGGGGGGGGTACAATGAGCAGTTCTTC.

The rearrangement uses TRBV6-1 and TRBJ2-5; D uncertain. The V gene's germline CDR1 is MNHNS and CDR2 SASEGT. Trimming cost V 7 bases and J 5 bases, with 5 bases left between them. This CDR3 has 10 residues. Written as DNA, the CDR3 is TGTGCCAGCAAAGAGGAGACCCAGTACTTC. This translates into CASKEETQYF.

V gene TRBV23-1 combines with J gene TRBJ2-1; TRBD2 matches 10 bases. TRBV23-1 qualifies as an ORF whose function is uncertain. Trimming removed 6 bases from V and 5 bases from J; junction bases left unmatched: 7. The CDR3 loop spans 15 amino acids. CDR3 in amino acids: CASRLSGGADNEQFF. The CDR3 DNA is TGCGCCAGCAGGCTGAGCGGGGGGGCGGACAATGAGCAGTTCTTC.

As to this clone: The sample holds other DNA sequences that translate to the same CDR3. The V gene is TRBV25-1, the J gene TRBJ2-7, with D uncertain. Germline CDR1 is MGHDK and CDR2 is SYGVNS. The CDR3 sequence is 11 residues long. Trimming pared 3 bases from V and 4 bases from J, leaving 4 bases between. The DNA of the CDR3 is TGTGCCAGCAGTGACGGATACGAGCAGTACTTC. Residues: CASSDGYEQYF.

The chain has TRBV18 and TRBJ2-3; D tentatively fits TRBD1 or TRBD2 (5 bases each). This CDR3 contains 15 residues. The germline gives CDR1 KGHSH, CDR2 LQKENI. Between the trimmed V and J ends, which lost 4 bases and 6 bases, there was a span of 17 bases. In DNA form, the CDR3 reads TGTGCCAGCTCACTAGACGGAGGACAAAGCGATACGCAGTATTTT. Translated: CASSLDGGQSDTQYF. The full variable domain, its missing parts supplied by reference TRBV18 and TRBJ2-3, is NAGVMQNPRHLVRRRGQEARLRCSPMKGHSHVYWYRQLPEEGLKFMVYLQKENIIDESGMPKERFSAEFPKEGPSILRIQQVVRGDSAAYFCASSLDGGQSDTQYFGPGTRLTVL.

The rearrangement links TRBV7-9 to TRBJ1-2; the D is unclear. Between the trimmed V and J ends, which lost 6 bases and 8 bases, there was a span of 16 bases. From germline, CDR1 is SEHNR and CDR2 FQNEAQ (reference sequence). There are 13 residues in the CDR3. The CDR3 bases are TGTGCCAGCAGTAGTATCCCTGGAGTGGGCTACACCTTC. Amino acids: CASSSIPGVGYTF.

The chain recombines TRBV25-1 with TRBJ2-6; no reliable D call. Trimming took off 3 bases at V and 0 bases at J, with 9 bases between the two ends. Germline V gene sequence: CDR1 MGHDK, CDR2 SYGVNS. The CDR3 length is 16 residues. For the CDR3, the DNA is TGTGCCAGCAGTGATAAGTGGTACTCTGGGGCCAACGTCCTGACTTTC. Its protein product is CASSDKWYSGANVLTF.

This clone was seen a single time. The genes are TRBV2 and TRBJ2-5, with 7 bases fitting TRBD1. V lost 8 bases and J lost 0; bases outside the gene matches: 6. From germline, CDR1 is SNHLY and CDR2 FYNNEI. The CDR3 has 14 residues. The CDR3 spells CASRKGQYQETQYF. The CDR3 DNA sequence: TGTGCCAGCCGAAAGGGACAGTACCAAGAGACCCAGTACTTC.

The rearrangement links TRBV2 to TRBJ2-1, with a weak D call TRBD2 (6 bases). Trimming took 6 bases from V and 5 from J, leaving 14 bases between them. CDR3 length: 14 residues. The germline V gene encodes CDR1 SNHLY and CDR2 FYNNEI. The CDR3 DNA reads TGTGCCAGCAGCGGGACTTACCTGAACAATGAGCAGTTCTTC. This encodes CASSGTYLNNEQFF.

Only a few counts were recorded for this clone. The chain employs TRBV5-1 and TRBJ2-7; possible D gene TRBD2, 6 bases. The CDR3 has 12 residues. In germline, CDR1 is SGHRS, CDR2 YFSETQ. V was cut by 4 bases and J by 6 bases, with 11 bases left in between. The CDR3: CASSLEGTEQYF. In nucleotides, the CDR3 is TGCGCCAGCAGCCTGGAGGGCACCGAGCAGTACTTC. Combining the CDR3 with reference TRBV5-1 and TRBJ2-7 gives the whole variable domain KAGVTQTPRYLIKTRGQQVTLSCSPISGHRSVSWYQQTPGQGLQFLFEYFSETQRNKGNFPGRFSGRQFSNSRSEMNVSTLELGDSALYLCASSLEGTEQYFGPGTRLTVT.

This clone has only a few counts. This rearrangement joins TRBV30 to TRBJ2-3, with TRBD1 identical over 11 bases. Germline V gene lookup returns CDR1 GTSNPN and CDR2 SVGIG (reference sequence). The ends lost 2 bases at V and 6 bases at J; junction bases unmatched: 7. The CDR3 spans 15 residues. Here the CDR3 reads CAWSKGDRGGDTQYF. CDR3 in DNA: TGTGCCTGGAGTAAAGGGGACAGGGGGGGTGATACGCAGTATTTT.

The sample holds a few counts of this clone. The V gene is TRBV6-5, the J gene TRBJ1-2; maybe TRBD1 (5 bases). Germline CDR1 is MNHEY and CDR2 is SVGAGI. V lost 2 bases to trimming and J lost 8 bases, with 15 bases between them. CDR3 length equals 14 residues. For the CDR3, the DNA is TGTGCCAGCAGTTACACGGACACGGGGAGAGGCTACACCTTC. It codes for CASSYTDTGRGYTF.

CDR3 loop: CATRRGAGETQYF. The CDR3, as DNA: TGCGCCACCAGGCGGGGGGCCGGAGAGACCCAGTACTTC. This rearrangement joins TRBV5-1 to TRBJ2-5, with 8 bases that match TRBD2. The trim removed 9 bases at V and 4 bases at J, leaving 8 bases unmatched. This CDR3 contains 13 residues. The germline CDR1 and CDR2 sequences are SGHRS and YFSETQ.

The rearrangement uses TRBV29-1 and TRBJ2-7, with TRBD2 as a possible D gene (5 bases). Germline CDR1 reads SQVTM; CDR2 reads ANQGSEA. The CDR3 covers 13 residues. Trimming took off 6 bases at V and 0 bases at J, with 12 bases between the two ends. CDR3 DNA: TGCAGCGTGAGACTACGTCTCTCCTACGAGCAGTACTTC. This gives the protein CSVRLRLSYEQYF.

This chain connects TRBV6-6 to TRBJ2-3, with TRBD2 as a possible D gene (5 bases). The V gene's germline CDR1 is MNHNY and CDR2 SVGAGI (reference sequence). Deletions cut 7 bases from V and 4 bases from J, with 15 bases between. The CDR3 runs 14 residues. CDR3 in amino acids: CASTPPGSADTQYF. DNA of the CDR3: TGTGCCAGCACCCCGCCGGGGAGCGCAGATACGCAGTATTTT.

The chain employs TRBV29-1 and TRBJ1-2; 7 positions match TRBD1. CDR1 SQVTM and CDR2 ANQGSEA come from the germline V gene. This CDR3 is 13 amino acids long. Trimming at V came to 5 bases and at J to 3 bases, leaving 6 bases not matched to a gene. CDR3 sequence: CSVTRTGDYGYTF. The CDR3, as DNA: TGCAGCGTTACACGGACAGGAGACTATGGCTACACCTTC. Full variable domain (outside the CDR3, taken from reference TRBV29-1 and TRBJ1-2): SAVISQKPSRDICQRGTSLTIQCQVDSQVTMMFWYRQQPGQSLTLIATANQGSEATYESGFVIDKFPISRPNLTFSTLTVSNMSPEDSSIYLCSVTRTGDYGYTFGSGTRLTVV.

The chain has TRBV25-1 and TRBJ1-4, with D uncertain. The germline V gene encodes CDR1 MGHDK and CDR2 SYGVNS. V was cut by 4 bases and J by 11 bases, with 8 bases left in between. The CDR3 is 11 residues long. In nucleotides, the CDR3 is TGTGCCAGCAGTGGTGGAACGAAACTGTTTTTT. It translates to CASSGGTKLFF. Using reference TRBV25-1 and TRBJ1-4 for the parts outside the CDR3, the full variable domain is EADIYQTPRYLVIGTGKKITLECSQTMGHDKMYWYQQDPGMELHLIHYSYGVNSTEKGDLSSESTVSRIRTEHFPLTLESARPSHTSQYLCASSGGTKLFFGSGTQLSVL.

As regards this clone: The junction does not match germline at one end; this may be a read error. The CDR3 reads CASGQGLDTGKLFF. The CDR3 DNA reads as TGTGCCAGCGGGCAGGGGCTGGACACCGGGAAGCTGTTTTTT. The chain recombines TRBV2 with TRBJ2-2; D perhaps matches TRBD1 (6 bases). Germline CDR1 is SNHLY and CDR2 is FYNNEI. The CDR3 length is 14 residues.

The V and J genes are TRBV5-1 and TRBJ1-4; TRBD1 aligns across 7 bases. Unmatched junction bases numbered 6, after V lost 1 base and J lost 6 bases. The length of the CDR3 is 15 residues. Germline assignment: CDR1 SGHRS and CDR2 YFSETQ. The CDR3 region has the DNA TGCGCCAGCAGCTTGCGGGCAGGGGGAGATGAAAAACTGTTTTTT. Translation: CASSLRAGGDEKLFF.

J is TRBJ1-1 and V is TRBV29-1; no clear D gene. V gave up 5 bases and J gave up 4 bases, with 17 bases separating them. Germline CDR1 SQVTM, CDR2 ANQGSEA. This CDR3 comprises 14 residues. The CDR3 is CSVKGGRRFTEAFF. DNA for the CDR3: TGCAGCGTTAAGGGTGGACGGAGGTTCACTGAAGCTTTCTTT.

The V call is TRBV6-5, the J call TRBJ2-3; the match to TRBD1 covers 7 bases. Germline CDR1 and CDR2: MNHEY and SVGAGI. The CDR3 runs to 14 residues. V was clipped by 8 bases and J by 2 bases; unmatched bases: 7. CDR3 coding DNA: TGTGCCAGCCGGATCGGGACAGTCACAGATACGCAGTATTTT. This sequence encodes CASRIGTVTDTQYF.

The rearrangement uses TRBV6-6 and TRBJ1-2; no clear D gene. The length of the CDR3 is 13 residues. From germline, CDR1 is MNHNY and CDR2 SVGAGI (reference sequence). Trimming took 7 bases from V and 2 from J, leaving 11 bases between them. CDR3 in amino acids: CASTGPGNYGYTF. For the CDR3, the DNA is TGTGCCAGCACTGGCCCGGGGAACTATGGCTACACCTTC.

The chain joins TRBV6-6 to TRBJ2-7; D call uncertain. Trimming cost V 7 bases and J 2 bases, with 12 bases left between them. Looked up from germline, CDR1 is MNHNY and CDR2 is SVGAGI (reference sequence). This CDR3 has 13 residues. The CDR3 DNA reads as TGTGCCAGCACCCAAAGTGGGGCCTACGAGCAGTACTTC. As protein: CASTQSGAYEQYF.

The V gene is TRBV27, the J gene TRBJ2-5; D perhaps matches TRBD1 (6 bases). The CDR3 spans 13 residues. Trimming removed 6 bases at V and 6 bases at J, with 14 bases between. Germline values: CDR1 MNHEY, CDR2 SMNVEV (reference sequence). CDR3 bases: TGTGCCAGCAGGGGGGCGGGTCTGCAGACCCAGTACTTC. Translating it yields CASRGAGLQTQYF.

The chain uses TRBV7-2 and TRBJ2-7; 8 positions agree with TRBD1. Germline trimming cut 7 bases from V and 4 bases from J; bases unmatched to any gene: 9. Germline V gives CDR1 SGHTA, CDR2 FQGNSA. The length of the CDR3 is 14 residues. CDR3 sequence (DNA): TGTGCCAGCACCTGGGGCAGGGGGCAATACGAGCAGTACTTC. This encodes CASTWGRGQYEQYF.

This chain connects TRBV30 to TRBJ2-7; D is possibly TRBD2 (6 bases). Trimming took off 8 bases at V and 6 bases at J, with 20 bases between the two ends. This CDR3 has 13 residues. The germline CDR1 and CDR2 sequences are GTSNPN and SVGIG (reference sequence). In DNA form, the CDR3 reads TGTGCCCATTCGGGACTCTTAGATGCCGAGCAGTACTTC. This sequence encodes CAHSGLLDAEQYF.